The 28 T cell receptor beta chains reported below all come from one sample, sequenced in a study of control samples from healthy donors and cancer patients. Assay: immunoSEQ multiplex PCR; the TCRdb copy retains only in-frame clones and omits some. In the table there are some 160,000 clones, around nine tenths of which are singletons. Sequencing was performed on blood. The receptors shown here come from a man aged 25-45 years in good health.

There are a few counts of this clone. The chain combines TRBV6-5 with TRBJ1-5; the match to TRBD1 covers 8 bases. The V gene's germline CDR1 is MNHEY and CDR2 SVGAGI. V was pared by 6 bases and J by 6 bases, with 4 bases of the junction left unmatched. CDR3 length: 13 residues. CDR3 in amino acids: CASRAGGGQPQHF. The CDR3 DNA is TGTGCCAGCAGAGCAGGGGGCGGTCAGCCCCAGCATTTT.

The chain combines TRBV2 with TRBJ2-1, with 10 bases aligning to TRBD1. The CDR3 is 15 amino acids. With 7 bases clipped from V and 3 bases from J, the junction kept 6 bases outside the gene matches. Germline lookup yields CDR1 SNHLY and CDR2 FYNNEI. CDR3 in amino acids: CASTERTGGYNEQFF. CDR3 coding DNA: TGTGCCAGCACCGAGAGGACAGGGGGCTACAATGAGCAGTTCTTC.

The gene calls are TRBV21-1 and TRBJ2-7; the table's D call of TRBD2 was not tested on the DNA. TRBV21-1 is designated a pseudogene. This CDR3 spans 16 amino acids. This CDR3 is CASSKLPSLSSYEQYF. CDR3 DNA: TGTGCCAGCAGCAAACTACCCTCCTTAAGCTCCTACGAGCAGTACTTC.

This clone appeared a few times. The CDR3 reads CASSRRESPLHF. CDR3 DNA sequence: TGTGCCAGCTCACGAAGGGAGTCACCCCTCCACTTT. The V gene is TRBV18, the J gene TRBJ1-6; D is ambiguous. Trimming cost V 4 bases and J 10 bases, with 8 bases left between them. CDR1 and CDR2 (germline): KGHSH, LQKENI. The CDR3 has 12 amino acids. The variable domain in full, completed from reference TRBV18 and TRBJ1-6, reads NAGVMQNPRHLVRRRGQEARLRCSPMKGHSHVYWYRQLPEEGLKFMVYLQKENIIDESGMPKERFSAEFPKEGPSILRIQQVVRGDSAAYFCASSRRESPLHFGNGTRLTVT.

This clone was seen a single time. V is TRBV18 and J is TRBJ2-7; the match to TRBD1 covers 7 bases. Germline values: CDR1 KGHSH, CDR2 LQKENI. With V trimmed by 7 bases and J by 0 bases, 3 bases remained unmatched. The CDR3 consists of 13 residues. CDR3 region: CASWDSFSYEQYF. DNA for the CDR3: TGTGCCAGCTGGGACAGCTTCTCCTACGAGCAGTACTTC.

The V and J genes are TRBV7-9 and TRBJ2-3, with D hard to call. The CDR3 has 15 amino acids. Trimming pared 3 bases from V and 1 base from J, leaving 11 bases between. Germline CDR1 SEHNR, CDR2 FQNEAQ (reference sequence). The CDR3, as DNA: TGTGCCAGCAGCTTGGGTGTGCTTGGCACAGATACGCAGTATTTT. This codes for CASSLGVLGTDTQYF.

This chain uses TRBV11-1 with TRBJ1-1; D unresolved. V was clipped by 2 bases and J by 5 bases, with 6 bases between them. The V gene's germline CDR1 is SGHAT and CDR2 FQDESV (reference sequence). The CDR3 sequence is 12 residues long. In nucleotides, the CDR3 is TGTGCCAGCAGCTTAAGCTGGACTGAAGCTTTCTTT. This codes for CASSLSWTEAFF.

V and J are TRBV5-4 and TRBJ2-5; 9 positions agree with TRBD2. Per the germline V gene, CDR1 is SGHNT and CDR2 is YYREEE (reference sequence). The CDR3 sequence is 16 residues long. Losses at the gene ends were 1 base for V and 2 bases for J; bases not matched to a gene: 6. In nucleotides, the CDR3 is TGTGCCAGCAGCTTGTATGCGGGGGGGCTTCAAGAGACCCAGTACTTC. Its translation: CASSLYAGGLQETQYF.

This clone was detected a few times. The chain links TRBV4-3 to TRBJ2-7, with a possible D match to TRBD1 (6 bases). Trimming took off 1 base at V and 0 bases at J, with 10 bases between the two ends. This CDR3 region has 15 residues. Germline V lookup: CDR1 LGHNA, CDR2 YSLEER. CDR3 nucleotides: TGCGCCAGCAGCCAAGGCCAGGGGATCTCCTACGAGCAGTACTTC. Translated: CASSQGQGISYEQYF.

This clone was detected only once. The chain has TRBV5-6 and TRBJ2-7; a weak D match, TRBD2 (6 bases). The CDR3 extends over 13 amino acids. Germline V lookup: CDR1 SGHDT, CDR2 YYEEEE. Trimming shortened V by 0 bases and J by 6 bases, and 10 bases separated the two germline ends. CDR3 coding DNA: TGTGCCAGCAGCTTGGGGGGAGGATCCGAGCAGTACTTC. It codes for CASSLGGGSEQYF.

The chain couples TRBV6-1 to TRBJ1-5; no firm D call. This CDR3 is built from 14 residues. V shed 1 base and J shed 2 bases, with 6 bases lying between them. Germline values: CDR1 MNHNS, CDR2 SASEGT. The CDR3 nucleotides are TGTGCCAGCAGTGAAGGGGTTGGCAATCAGCCCCAGCATTTT. This sequence encodes CASSEGVGNQPQHF.

This chain connects TRBV27 to TRBJ2-5; 14 bases align to TRBD2. Germline V gives CDR1 MNHEY, CDR2 SMNVEV (reference sequence). The CDR3 loop spans 16 amino acids. V shed 4 bases and J 4 bases; nucleotides not matched to a gene: 5. CDR3 loop: CASSSTSGGAVETQYF. As DNA, the CDR3 is TGTGCCAGCAGTTCGACTAGCGGGGGGGCTGTAGAGACCCAGTACTTC.

The J gene is TRBJ1-6, the V gene TRBV30, with 10 bases lining up with TRBD1. Germline V lookup: CDR1 GTSNPN, CDR2 SVGIG (reference sequence). V trimming: 3 bases; J trimming: 7 bases; junction bases outside the gene matches: 3. The length of the CDR3 is 14 residues. This chain's CDR3 is CAWRATGGNSPLHF. DNA for the CDR3: TGTGCCTGGAGGGCGACAGGGGGCAATTCACCCCTCCACTTT.

In nucleotides, the CDR3 is TGTGCCAGCAGCTTAGAGGAACGGTCCGGGGAGCTGTTTTTT. This encodes CASSLEERSGELFF. The rearrangement joins TRBV7-9 to TRBJ2-2; D not resolved. Per the germline V gene, CDR1 is SEHNR and CDR2 is FQNEAQ (reference sequence). The CDR3 consists of 14 residues. V gave up 1 base and J gave up 6 bases, with 9 bases separating them. The full variable domain, rest sourced from reference TRBV7-9 and TRBJ2-2, is DTGVSQNPRHKITKRGQNVTFRCDPISEHNRLYWYRQTLGQGPEFLTYFQNEAQLEKSRLLSDRFSAERPKGSFSTLEIQRTEQGDSAMYLCASSLEERSGELFFGEGSRLTVL.

The V and J genes are TRBV27 and TRBJ2-5, with D possibly called TRBD1 or TRBD2 (5 bases each). Germline CDR1 is MNHEY and CDR2 is SMNVEV (reference sequence). This CDR3 contains 13 residues. Trimming stripped 6 bases from V and 8 bases from J, with 16 bases between. CDR3 DNA sequence: TGTGCCAGCAGGGGACCCACGGAAAGAACCCAGTACTTC. Residues: CASRGPTERTQYF.

V is TRBV27 and J is TRBJ2-2; D is ambiguous. This CDR3 is built from 18 residues. CDR1 and CDR2 (germline): MNHEY, SMNVEV (reference sequence). Deletions cut 6 bases from V and 4 bases from J, with 24 bases between. CDR3 sequence reads: CASRHTPDGLWSTGELFF. CDR3 bases: TGTGCCAGCAGGCACACCCCTGACGGCTTGTGGAGCACCGGGGAGCTGTTTTTT.

This chain joins TRBV24-1 and TRBJ2-7; D is uncertain. Germline assignment: CDR1 KGHDR and CDR2 SFDVKD. Deletions cut 0 bases from V and 8 bases from J, with 10 bases between. The CDR3 extends over 13 amino acids. CDR3 nucleotides: TGTGCCACCAGTGATTTGCAAGTCGACCAGCAGTACTTC. This codes for CATSDLQVDQQYF.

The V and J genes are TRBV5-1 and TRBJ2-7; D may be TRBD2 (7 bases). This CDR3 is built from 14 residues. Germline lookup yields CDR1 SGHRS and CDR2 YFSETQ. V was clipped by 4 bases and J by 5 bases, with 16 bases between them. CDR3 in DNA: TGCGCCAGCAGCGGGAGCGGGACATTCCACGAGCAGTACTTC. This translates into CASSGSGTFHEQYF.

This rearrangement joins TRBV3-1 (or the pseudogene TRBV3-2) to TRBJ2-7; D gene unclear. Germline loops: CDR1 LGHDT, CDR2 YNNKEL (reference sequence). Trimming stripped 4 bases from V and 5 bases from J, with 6 bases between. The CDR3 sequence is 11 residues long. The CDR3 DNA reads TGTGCCAGCAGCCTTCGAAACGAGCAGTACTTC. It translates to CASSLRNEQYF.

The chain has TRBV3-1 (or the pseudogene TRBV3-2) and TRBJ1-2, with D possibly being TRBD1 (5 bases). The ends were cut back, 1 base at V and 6 bases at J, with 15 bases in the middle. This CDR3 contains 15 residues. Germline V lookup: CDR1 LGHDT, CDR2 YNNKEL (reference sequence). The CDR3 DNA sequence: TGTGCCAGCAGCCAAGGATTGGGACTACTCCATGGCTACACCTTC. Translation gives CASSQGLGLLHGYTF.

The genes are TRBV11-2 and TRBJ2-7, with D unresolved. Germline CDR1 SGHAT, CDR2 FQNNGV. The CDR3 covers 11 residues. Trimming removed 8 bases from V and 3 bases from J, with 8 bases in between. In DNA form, the CDR3 reads TGTGCCAGCGGAATCAGCTACGAGCAGTACTTC. Its protein product is CASGISYEQYF.

The chain joins TRBV7-6 to TRBJ1-4; 7 nucleotides match TRBD1. This CDR3 contains 15 residues. The V gene end was trimmed by 6 bases and the J gene end by 3 bases; junction bases not matched to a gene: 7. Germline V lookup: CDR1 SGHVS, CDR2 FNYEAQ. The CDR3 nucleotides are TGTGCCAGCAGGGAGGGGACAGCGTCTAATGAAAAACTGTTTTTT. Translating it yields CASREGTASNEKLFF.

This chain connects TRBV5-1 to TRBJ1-2; D gene uncertain. The CDR3 sequence is 13 residues long. Germline-derived CDR1 and CDR2 are SGHRS and YFSETQ. V lost 2 bases and J lost 0, with 5 bases in between. The CDR3 region has the DNA TGCGCCAGCAGCTTCGGTACTAACTATGGCTACACCTTC. Translated, it gives CASSFGTNYGYTF. The full variable domain, completed using reference TRBV5-1 and TRBJ1-2, is KAGVTQTPRYLIKTRGQQVTLSCSPISGHRSVSWYQQTPGQGLQFLFEYFSETQRNKGNFPGRFSGRQFSNSRSEMNVSTLELGDSALYLCASSFGTNYGYTFGSGTRLTVV.

This chain joins TRBV29-1 and TRBJ1-2; maybe TRBD1 (5 bases). V was trimmed by 7 bases and J by 8 bases, leaving 14 bases between them. Per the germline V gene, CDR1 is SQVTM and CDR2 is ANQGSEA. This CDR3 is 11 amino acids long. CDR3 bases: TGCAGCGCCGGGACTGGTTGGGGCTACACCTTC. This translates into CSAGTGWGYTF.

The gene calls are TRBV11-3 and TRBJ2-7, with a tentative D call TRBD2 (6 bases). In germline, CDR1 is SGHNT, CDR2 YENEEA. The ends were cut back, 2 bases at V and 6 bases at J, with 8 bases in the middle. The CDR3 has 12 amino acids. As DNA, the CDR3 is TGTGCCAGCAGCTTATTCGGGGGCGAGCAGTACTTC. This sequence encodes CASSLFGGEQYF.

The CDR3 bases are TGTGCCAGCAGTCCCTTGGGGCTCAATGAGCAGTTCTTC. Amino acids: CASSPLGLNEQFF. The chain combines TRBV5-8 with TRBJ2-1, with D possibly matching TRBD1 (5 bases). Germline V CDR1 and CDR2: SGHTS, YDEGEE. The CDR3 consists of 13 residues. V shed 5 bases and J shed 6 bases, with 12 bases lying between them. Full variable domain (missing parts from reference TRBV5-8 and TRBJ2-1): EAGVTQSPTHLIKTRGQQATLRCSPISGHTSVYWYQQALGLGLQFLLWYDEGEERNRGNFPPRFSGRQFPNYSSELNVNALELEDSALYLCASSPLGLNEQFFGPGTRLTVL.

The chain is built from TRBV7-9 and TRBJ2-1; no definite D call. This CDR3 comprises 14 residues. Germline V CDR1 and CDR2: SEHNR, FQNEAQ (reference sequence). V was shortened by 5 bases and J by 7 bases, with 15 bases between the two germline ends. For the CDR3, the DNA is TGTGCCAGCAGCCCCTCGACCCAGCCTAATGAGCAGTTCTTC. Encoded protein: CASSPSTQPNEQFF.

This clone was found a few times. This chain joins TRBV5-1 and TRBJ1-1; D remains unclear. The ends were cut back, 5 bases at V and 5 bases at J, with 19 bases in the middle. CDR3 length: 15 amino acids. In germline, CDR1 is SGHRS, CDR2 YFSETQ. As DNA, the CDR3 is TGCGCCAGCAGATCCTCAGGAGGCCTGGGGACTGAAGCTTTCTTT. As protein: CASRSSGGLGTEAFF.